This passage covers 22 T cell receptor beta chains from one sample sequenced in a study of blood T cell repertoires in COVID-19. Only in-frame clones appear in the TCRdb table, and some are missing; sequencing was by immunoSEQ multiplex PCR. Of 80,000 or so clones listed, roughly 80% are singletons. Material: peripheral blood. These receptors were taken from a woman older than 75 with acute or convalescent COVID-19.

V gene TRBV28 combines with J gene TRBJ1-1; D not certain. The CDR3 runs to 15 residues. Trimming took 2 bases from V and 0 from J, leaving 10 bases between them. From germline, CDR1 is MDHEN and CDR2 SYDVKM. CDR3 residues: CASSLTGSMNTEAFF. The CDR3 DNA follows: TGTGCCAGCAGTTTAACTGGTAGCATGAACACTGAAGCTTTCTTT.

A single count supports this clone. The chain couples TRBV5-8 to TRBJ1-5; maybe TRBD1 (5 bases). Looked up from germline, CDR1 is SGHTS and CDR2 is YDEGEE. The V end was cut by 10 bases, the J end by 4 bases, with 15 bases between. The CDR3 extends over 13 amino acids. Here the CDR3 DNA reads TGTGCCTCCCGGCGACAGACTAATCAGCCCCAGCATTTT. Residues: CASRRQTNQPQHF. The full variable domain, rest sourced from reference TRBV5-8 and TRBJ1-5, is EAGVTQSPTHLIKTRGQQATLRCSPISGHTSVYWYQQALGLGLQFLLWYDEGEERNRGNFPPRFSGRQFPNYSSELNVNALELEDSALYLCASRRQTNQPQHFGDGTRLSIL.

V usage is TRBV6-1 and J usage is TRBJ1-1, with D unresolved. V was clipped by 8 bases and J by 1 base, with 5 bases between them. Germline CDR1 and CDR2: MNHNS and SASEGT. CDR3 size: 11 residues. The CDR3 region is CASGGNTEAFF. The CDR3 DNA sequence: TGTGCCAGCGGCGGGAACACTGAAGCTTTCTTT.

A note on this clone: One junction end does not reproduce the germline sequence, and a read error may be involved. The V and J genes are TRBV4-2 and TRBJ2-3, with 8 bases fitting TRBD2. Germline V gene sequence: CDR1 LGHNA, CDR2 YNFKEQ. The CDR3 runs to 17 residues. CDR3 region: CASNQAGVAGRVDTQYF. The CDR3 bases are TGTGCCAGCAACCAAGCGGGAGTAGCGGGGCGGGTAGATACGCAGTATTTT.

The chain uses TRBV11-2 and TRBJ1-1; D is unclear. This CDR3 comprises 13 residues. Per germline, CDR1 SGHAT and CDR2 FQNNGV. V lost 6 bases and J lost 0, with 8 bases in between. The chain's CDR3 is CASRSDLNTEAFF. The CDR3 DNA sequence: TGTGCCAGCAGATCCGACTTGAACACTGAAGCTTTCTTT.

The chain employs TRBV9 and TRBJ2-3; TRBD2 matches 9 bases. Germline CDR1 and CDR2: SGDLS and YYNGEE. With V trimmed by 4 bases and J by 10 bases, 7 bases remained unmatched. The CDR3 is 13 residues long. CDR3 in amino acids: CASSTGTSSAQYF. CDR3 sequence (DNA): TGTGCCAGCAGCACCGGGACTAGCTCGGCGCAGTATTTT.

The chain is built from TRBV27 and TRBJ2-2; 7 bases are a match to TRBD1. CDR1 MNHEY and CDR2 SMNVEV come from the germline V gene (reference sequence). J was trimmed by 6 bases and V by 5 bases; bases with no gene match: 3. The CDR3 totals 13 residues. The CDR3 nucleotides read TGTGCCAGCAGTAAGGGGGCCTCCGGGGAGCTGTTTTTT. It yields the protein CASSKGASGELFF.

The rearrangement joins TRBV2 to TRBJ2-7; a weak D match, TRBD1 (6 bases). V was trimmed by 7 bases and J by 8 bases, leaving 12 bases between them. The CDR3 covers 11 residues. Per germline, CDR1 SNHLY and CDR2 FYNNEI. This chain's CDR3 is CASNNREKQYF. CDR3 coding DNA: TGTGCCAGCAACAACAGGGAAAAGCAGTACTTC.

J is TRBJ1-2 and V is TRBV6-5; TRBD1 aligns across 8 bases. Unmatched junction bases numbered 10, after V lost 5 bases and J lost 8 bases. CDR1 and CDR2 from the germline V gene are MNHEY and SVGAGI. This CDR3 comprises 14 residues. CDR3 DNA sequence: TGTGCCAGCAGTCTAGGACAGGGCACGGGGGGCTACACCTTC. Encoded protein: CASSLGQGTGGYTF.

Concerning this clone: Mismatch with germline at one junction end may stem from a read error. The rearrangement links TRBV2 to TRBJ2-2; D may be TRBD1 (6 bases). CDR1 and CDR2 from the germline V gene are SNHLY and FYNNEI. The CDR3 contains 13 residues. The CDR3 DNA follows: TGTGCCAGCATTGAACAGGGCCCCGGGGAGCTGTTTTTT. As protein: CASIEQGPGELFF.

The rearrangement uses TRBV27 and TRBJ1-1; D unresolved. This CDR3 has 14 amino acids. The germline V and J ends were trimmed by 2 bases and 6 bases, with 13 bases remaining between them. The V gene's germline CDR1 is MNHEY and CDR2 SMNVEV (reference sequence). CDR3 DNA sequence: TGTGCCAGCAGTTTAGGTCGGTGGTCGGCTGAAGCTTTCTTT. Its protein is CASSLGRWSAEAFF.

The chain employs TRBV3-1 (or the pseudogene TRBV3-2) and TRBJ2-7, with 9 nucleotides matching TRBD2. V lost 4 bases and J lost 2; bases outside the gene matches: 6. This CDR3 has 15 residues. Per the germline V gene, CDR1 is LGHDT and CDR2 is YNNKEL (reference sequence). CDR3 DNA: TGTGCCAGCAGCCGGAGCGGGGGGTTCCCCTACGAGCAGTACTTC. Its protein is CASSRSGGFPYEQYF.

The rearrangement uses TRBV19 and TRBJ2-2; a weak D match, TRBD1 (6 bases). The V end lost 8 bases, the J end lost 2 bases, and 21 bases lay between the germline ends. The CDR3 length is 17 residues. CDR1 and CDR2 from the germline V gene are LNHDA and SQIVND (reference sequence). The CDR3 reads CASRGLTGSVNTGELFF. DNA for the CDR3: TGTGCCAGTCGAGGGCTGACAGGATCGGTAAACACCGGGGAGCTGTTTTTT.

The CDR3: CASRISPDTQYF. CDR3 sequence (DNA): TGTGCCAGCAGAATTAGCCCAGATACGCAGTATTTT. The chain couples TRBV5-6 to TRBJ2-3, with D uncertain. Trimming took off 5 bases at V and 4 bases at J, with 8 bases between the two ends. CDR1 is SGHDT and CDR2 is YYEEEE in the germline V gene. This CDR3 has 12 amino acids.

The V call is TRBV4-3, the J call TRBJ2-4; D possibly corresponds to TRBD1 (5 bases). The V gene lost 0 bases and the J gene lost 0 bases, with 12 bases spanning the gap. The CDR3 totals 17 residues. Per the germline V gene, CDR1 is LGHNA and CDR2 is YSLEER. The CDR3 sequence is CASSQDLGAIAKNIQYF. The CDR3 DNA sequence: TGCGCCAGCAGCCAAGATCTAGGGGCCATAGCCAAAAACATTCAGTACTTC.

This clone was counted only a few times. The rearrangement uses TRBV3-1 (or the pseudogene TRBV3-2) and TRBJ1-5; D possibly corresponds to TRBD1 (5 bases). CDR1 is LGHDT and CDR2 is YNNKEL in the germline V gene (reference sequence). V gave up 3 bases and J gave up 6 bases, with 6 bases separating them. The CDR3 consists of 12 residues. The CDR3 DNA sequence: TGTGCCAGCAGCCAGGGGGGTCAGCCCCAGCATTTT. Translating it yields CASSQGGQPQHF.

This sequence joins TRBV5-1 and TRBJ1-6; 7 bases line up with TRBD1. With 3 bases clipped from V and 5 bases from J, the junction kept 2 bases outside the gene matches. Germline-derived CDR1 and CDR2 are SGHRS and YFSETQ. This CDR3 is 14 amino acids long. Here the CDR3 DNA reads TGCGCCAGCAGCTATCAGGGGGATAATTCACCCCTCCACTTT. Amino acids: CASSYQGDNSPLHF.

Comment on this clone: The same CDR3 arises from other DNA sequences in this sample as well. The rearrangement uses TRBV6-1 and TRBJ1-2; 8 positions match TRBD1. The germline V gene encodes CDR1 MNHNS and CDR2 SASEGT. The CDR3 runs 14 residues. After removal of 0 bases from V and 3 bases from J, the junction contained 0 bases not matched to a gene. This CDR3 reads CASSEAQGDYGYTF. In DNA form, the CDR3 reads TGTGCCAGCAGTGAAGCACAGGGGGACTATGGCTACACCTTC.

This clone was seen repeatedly, ten times or more. V gene TRBV6-5 combines with J gene TRBJ1-5; 9 bases line up with TRBD1. CDR1 is MNHEY and CDR2 is SVGAGI in the germline V gene. The CDR3 contains 13 residues. V dropped 11 bases and J dropped 2; count of bases not matched to a gene: 4. The CDR3 here is CAATGGGNQPQHF. CDR3 DNA sequence: TGTGCCGCAACAGGGGGCGGCAATCAGCCCCAGCATTTT.

This clone was counted a few times. The chain uses TRBV5-6 and TRBJ2-7; the match to TRBD1 covers 11 bases. This CDR3 has 15 residues. V lost 2 bases to trimming and J lost 2 bases; unmatched junction nucleotides: 3. Germline V gives CDR1 SGHDT, CDR2 YYEEEE. CDR3 loop: CASSLPGQGAYEQYF. The CDR3 DNA sequence: TGTGCCAGCAGCTTACCGGGACAGGGGGCCTACGAGCAGTACTTC.

This chain connects TRBV7-8 to TRBJ2-3; the D gene is possibly TRBD2 (6 bases). The length of the CDR3 is 16 residues. Germline-derived CDR1 and CDR2 are SGHVS and FQNEAQ. V was clipped by 5 bases and J by 6 bases, with 21 bases between them. The CDR3 is CASSPAGAISGDTQYF. In DNA form, the CDR3 reads TGTGCCAGCAGCCCTGCCGGGGCGATCAGCGGGGATACGCAGTATTTT.

There are a few counts of this clone. V gene TRBV7-2 combines with J gene TRBJ1-2, with 11 bases matching TRBD1. CDR1 is SGHTA, CDR2 FQGNSA, per germline. Trimming cost V 3 bases and J 9 bases; bases outside gene matches: 3. CDR3 length equals 13 residues. The CDR3 here is CASSLGTGGSYTF. The CDR3 DNA follows: TGTGCCAGCAGCTTGGGGACAGGGGGAAGCTACACCTTC. Drawing the rest from reference TRBV7-2 and TRBJ1-2, the complete variable domain is GAGVSQSPSNKVTEKGKDVELRCDPISGHTALYWYRQSLGQGLEFLIYFQGNSAPDKSGLPSDRFSAERTGGSVSTLTIQRTQQEDSAVYLCASSLGTGGSYTFGSGTRLTVV.